The 30 T cell receptor beta chains given below trace back to one sample, sequenced in a study of cytomegalovirus exposure and HLA in healthy donors. The method was immunoSEQ multiplex PCR; TCRdb's version includes in-frame clones alone and lacks a portion of them. The sample has over 250,000 clones, 70% to 90% seen once. Sequencing was done on a sample of PBMCs. The receptor source for this set is a woman younger than 30 in good health and CMV-seronegative.

V is TRBV25-1 and J is TRBJ1-1; D gene uncertain. CDR3 length: 14 residues. Trimming took off 1 base at V and 5 bases at J, with 11 bases between the two ends. The germline V gene has CDR1 MGHDK and CDR2 SYGVNS. The CDR3 bases are TGTGCCAGCAGTGAATTATCCCGGGTGACTGAAGCTTTCTTT. Amino acids: CASSELSRVTEAFF.

The CDR3 DNA reads TGTGCCACACGGGAACAGGGGGCTGGTGAGCAGTTCTTC. This gives the protein CATREQGAGEQFF. The chain recombines TRBV10-3 with TRBJ2-1; 9 bases fit TRBD1. CDR3 length equals 13 residues. V shed 10 bases and J 9 bases; nucleotides not matched to a gene: 10. The germline CDR1 and CDR2 sequences are ENHRY and SYGVKD.

This chain connects TRBV2 to TRBJ2-6; D is possibly TRBD2 (5 bases). The CDR3 length is 16 residues. Trimming pared 1 base from V and 1 base from J, leaving 8 bases between. Germline CDR1 and CDR2: SNHLY and FYNNEI. CDR3 protein: CASSEGERSGANVLTF. CDR3 nucleotide sequence: TGTGCCAGCAGTGAAGGGGAGCGGTCTGGGGCCAACGTCCTGACTTTC.

This rearrangement joins TRBV28 to TRBJ1-2, with D possibly being TRBD1 (5 bases). Germline CDR1 is MDHEN and CDR2 is SYDVKM. CDR3 size: 15 residues. Trimming took off 7 bases at V and 1 base at J, with 16 bases between the two ends. The CDR3 protein is CASTMGGGNNYGYTF. The CDR3, as DNA: TGTGCCAGCACCATGGGGGGAGGGAATAACTATGGCTACACCTTC.

This rearrangement joins TRBV5-6 to TRBJ2-7; weak D call: TRBD2 (6 bases). Germline V lookup: CDR1 SGHDT, CDR2 YYEEEE. V dropped 7 bases and J dropped 3 bases, with 20 bases sitting between them. This CDR3 is 15 amino acids long. The CDR3 protein is CASLSGSGEVYEQYF. The CDR3 region has the DNA TGTGCCAGCTTATCGGGGAGTGGGGAGGTCTACGAGCAGTACTTC. Full variable domain (rest looked up from reference TRBV5-6 and TRBJ2-7): DAGVTQSPTHLIKTRGQQVTLRCSPKSGHDTVSWYQQALGQGPQFIFQYYEEEERQRGNFPDRFSGHQFPNYSSELNVNALLLGDSALYLCASLSGSGEVYEQYFGPGTRLTVT.

This clone was counted once. V gene TRBV30 combines with J gene TRBJ2-1; TRBD2 might be the D (5 bases). Germline-derived CDR1 and CDR2 are GTSNPN and SVGIG (reference sequence). The germline V and J ends were trimmed by 0 bases and 3 bases, with 9 bases remaining between them. The CDR3 has 14 amino acids. CDR3 in amino acids: CAWSVASLYNEQFF. The CDR3 DNA is TGTGCCTGGAGTGTCGCTAGCCTCTACAATGAGCAGTTCTTC.

This chain joins TRBV30 and TRBJ2-7; no definite D call. In germline, CDR1 is GTSNPN, CDR2 SVGIG (reference sequence). Trimming shortened V by 3 bases and J by 3 bases, and 24 bases separated the two germline ends. CDR3 length equals 17 residues. The CDR3 region has the DNA TGTGCCTGGAGCCTACACCCCTCAGCGCGATCCCTCTACGAGCAGTACTTC. Translating gives CAWSLHPSARSLYEQYF.

The chain carries TRBV5-6 and TRBJ1-2, with 10 bases fitting TRBD1. V dropped 4 bases and J dropped 1; count of bases not matched to a gene: 13. The germline V gene encodes CDR1 SGHDT and CDR2 YYEEEE. The CDR3 is 18 residues long. The CDR3 DNA is TGTGCCAGCAGCAAAGAGACGGACCGGGACAGGGGTAACTATGGCTACACCTTC. Its protein product is CASSKETDRDRGNYGYTF. The variable domain in full, with the rest retrieved from reference TRBV5-6 and TRBJ1-2, is DAGVTQSPTHLIKTRGQQVTLRCSPKSGHDTVSWYQQALGQGPQFIFQYYEEEERQRGNFPDRFSGHQFPNYSSELNVNALLLGDSALYLCASSKETDRDRGNYGYTFGSGTRLTVV.

The chain carries TRBV5-1 and TRBJ2-7, with TRBD1 matching over 7 bases. The J segment lost 2 bases and the V segment lost 4 bases, leaving 6 bases of the junction unmatched. This CDR3 is built from 14 residues. Germline assignment: CDR1 SGHRS and CDR2 YFSETQ. The DNA of the CDR3 is TGCGCCAGCAGCACAGGACAGGCCACCTACGAGCAGTACTTC. Its protein product is CASSTGQATYEQYF.

The V call is TRBV9, the J call TRBJ1-2; 7 bases align to TRBD1. Trimming took 1 base from V and 1 from J; bases not matched to a gene: 4. This CDR3 comprises 15 residues. Germline loops: CDR1 SGDLS, CDR2 YYNGEE. CDR3: CASSVQGVINYGYTF. The CDR3, as DNA: TGTGCCAGCAGCGTACAGGGGGTTATTAACTATGGCTACACCTTC.

The chain has TRBV11-3 and TRBJ2-7, with 7 nucleotides matching TRBD2. Per germline, CDR1 SGHNT and CDR2 YENEEA. J gave up 2 bases and V 1 base, and 2 bases lay outside the gene matches. The CDR3 length is 14 residues. DNA for the CDR3: TGTGCCAGCAGCTTAGGGGGAGGGCCCTACGAGCAGTACTTC. Its translation is CASSLGGGPYEQYF.

The chain uses TRBV29-1 and TRBJ2-2, with 11 nucleotides matching TRBD2. This CDR3 has 18 residues. The junction had 13 bases not matched to a gene; V was cut back by 0 bases and J by 7 bases. In germline, CDR1 is SQVTM, CDR2 ANQGSEA. CDR3 bases: TGCAGCGTTGAAGATCGTCTTAGCGGGAGGGGTAAAGGCGGGGAGCTGTTTTTT. This codes for CSVEDRLSGRGKGGELFF.

V is TRBV30 and J is TRBJ1-2; D is unclear. The CDR3 extends over 14 amino acids. V was shortened by 0 bases and J by 7 bases, with 15 bases between the two germline ends. Germline V gives CDR1 GTSNPN, CDR2 SVGIG (reference sequence). CDR3 protein: CAWSVQNLLGGYTF. DNA for the CDR3: TGTGCCTGGAGTGTACAGAATCTGTTAGGTGGCTACACCTTC.

The gene calls are TRBV7-9 and TRBJ2-7; D unclear. From germline, CDR1 is SEHNR and CDR2 FQNEAQ (reference sequence). Trimming removed 3 bases at V and 0 bases at J, with 9 bases between. The CDR3 consists of 14 residues. Here the CDR3 DNA reads TGTGCCAGCAGCTTTACGTTGAGCTCCTACGAGCAGTACTTC. Translated, it gives CASSFTLSSYEQYF.

This chain connects TRBV19 to TRBJ2-1; 8 positions match TRBD1. The J segment lost 9 bases and the V segment lost 3 bases, leaving 19 bases of the junction unmatched. The CDR3 has 18 amino acids. Germline lookup yields CDR1 LNHDA and CDR2 SQIVND (reference sequence). For the CDR3, the DNA is TGTGCCAGTAGTATGCCCCGACCTGACAGGGGCGGCTGGGGTGAGCAGTTCTTC. It codes for CASSMPRPDRGGWGEQFF.

This sequence joins TRBV28 and TRBJ2-2, with D possibly matching TRBD1 (6 bases). The CDR3 is 13 amino acids. Trimming pared 6 bases from V and 2 bases from J, leaving 7 bases between. CDR1 and CDR2 (germline): MDHEN, SYDVKM. The CDR3 bases are TGTGCCAGCAGCGGGACAAACACCGGGGAGCTGTTTTTT. It specifies CASSGTNTGELFF.

This sequence joins TRBV11-2 and TRBJ2-7, with 14 bases identical to TRBD2. CDR3 length: 18 amino acids. Trimming took 2 bases from V and 0 from J; bases not matched to a gene: 6. The germline CDR1 and CDR2 sequences are SGHAT and FQNNGV. The DNA of the CDR3 is TGTGCCAGCAGCTTATCTACCGGGACTAGCGGGAGCTCCTACGAGCAGTACTTC. Protein sequence: CASSLSTGTSGSSYEQYF.

This clone was seen just once. The V call is TRBV4-3, the J call TRBJ2-1; 12 positions match TRBD2. CDR1 is LGHNA, CDR2 YSLEER, per germline. Unmatched junction bases numbered 6, after V lost 1 base and J lost 8 bases. This CDR3 spans 16 amino acids. The CDR3 reads CASSQGETSGGYEQFF. As DNA, the CDR3 is TGCGCCAGCAGCCAAGGTGAAACTAGCGGGGGGTATGAGCAGTTCTTC.

V and J are TRBV2 and TRBJ2-7; D is ambiguous. V was shortened by 7 bases and J by 4 bases, with 11 bases between the two germline ends. CDR1 and CDR2 from the germline V gene are SNHLY and FYNNEI. The CDR3 runs 12 residues. CDR3 protein: CASTESVYEQYF. In nucleotides, the CDR3 is TGTGCCAGCACCGAAAGCGTATACGAGCAGTACTTC.

This clone has a single count. The chain combines TRBV5-1 with TRBJ1-1; TRBD1 aligns across 8 bases. CDR3 length: 18 residues. J gave up 0 bases and V 0 bases, and 10 bases lay outside the gene matches. The germline CDR1 and CDR2 sequences are SGHRS and YFSETQ. This CDR3 reads CASSLVRGTGSLNTEAFF. The DNA for the CDR3 is TGCGCCAGCAGCTTGGTTCGTGGGACAGGATCCTTGAACACTGAAGCTTTCTTT.

The genes are TRBV4-3 and TRBJ2-6, with D possibly being TRBD2 (5 bases). Trimming shortened V by 0 bases and J by 3 bases, and 15 bases separated the two germline ends. Germline loops: CDR1 LGHNA, CDR2 YSLEER. CDR3 length: 18 amino acids. The CDR3 DNA reads TGCGCCAGCAGCCAAGAGTCCGGCCGGGAAGGTGGGGCCAACGTCCTGACTTTC. Its translation: CASSQESGREGGANVLTF.

J is TRBJ1-1 and V is TRBV6-4; unclear D gene. Germline CDR1 and CDR2: MRHNA and SNTAGT. V gave up 3 bases and J gave up 3 bases, with 8 bases separating them. This CDR3 has 13 residues. The chain's CDR3 is CASSESFDTEAFF. For the CDR3, the DNA is TGTGCCAGCAGTGAGTCGTTTGACACTGAAGCTTTCTTT.

This rearrangement joins TRBV6-5 to TRBJ2-7; unclear D gene. Deletions cut 2 bases from V and 2 bases from J, with 10 bases between. Germline V CDR1 and CDR2: MNHEY, SVGAGI. The length of the CDR3 is 14 residues. CDR3 nucleotides: TGTGCCAGCAGTTACGGGTGGGCTGCCTACGAGCAGTACTTC. Translated, it gives CASSYGWAAYEQYF.

This clone has just a few counts. This chain connects TRBV4-2 to TRBJ2-7, with D tentatively TRBD2 (5 bases). There are 15 residues in the CDR3. V was clipped by 1 base and J by 3 bases, with 13 bases between them. CDR1 is LGHNA and CDR2 is YNFKEQ in the germline V gene. CDR3: CASSQVDEGGYEQYF. CDR3 sequence (DNA): TGTGCCAGCAGCCAAGTTGACGAAGGAGGCTACGAGCAGTACTTC.

V is TRBV2 and J is TRBJ2-1; 10 bases are a match to TRBD2. The germline V gene encodes CDR1 SNHLY and CDR2 FYNNEI. The CDR3 loop spans 16 amino acids. The junction had 12 bases not matched to a gene; V was cut back by 7 bases and J by 6 bases. The CDR3 region has the DNA TGTGCCAGCATCATTGGGACTAGCGCCAGCCCCAATGAGCAGTTCTTC. Translated: CASIIGTSASPNEQFF. The whole variable domain, filled in from reference TRBV2 and TRBJ2-1, reads EPEVTQTPSHQVTQMGQEVILRCVPISNHLYFYWYRQILGQKVEFLVSFYNNEISEKSEIFDDQFSVERPDGSNFTLKIRSTKLEDSAMYFCASIIGTSASPNEQFFGPGTRLTVL.

This chain connects TRBV6-5 to TRBJ1-3; D might be TRBD1 (6 bases). Germline CDR1 MNHEY, CDR2 SVGAGI. The CDR3 length is 15 residues. Trimming took 6 bases from V and 0 from J, leaving 12 bases between them. CDR3 sequence: CASSHTGSSGNTIYF. The CDR3 DNA is TGTGCCAGCAGCCACACAGGGTCCTCTGGAAACACCATATATTTT.

The V and J genes are TRBV9 and TRBJ1-1; D remains ambiguous. The V and J ends lost 0 bases and 2 bases respectively, with 5 bases between them. Germline V gene data show CDR1 as SGDLS and CDR2 as YYNGEE. The CDR3 spans 13 residues. The CDR3 region is CASSVDGNTEAFF. The CDR3 nucleotides read TGTGCCAGCAGCGTAGACGGTAACACTGAAGCTTTCTTT.

The chain couples TRBV6-5 to TRBJ2-7; TRBD2 agrees at 10 bases. Germline loops: CDR1 MNHEY, CDR2 SVGAGI. The CDR3 is made up of 14 amino acids. J was trimmed by 3 bases and V by 10 bases; bases with no gene match: 9. The CDR3 loop reads CATRTGTSDYEQYF. CDR3 nucleotide sequence: TGTGCCACCCGTACCGGGACTAGCGACTACGAGCAGTACTTC.

The V and J genes are TRBV5-1 and TRBJ1-2; 9 bases align to TRBD1. The CDR3 totals 15 residues. The J segment lost 6 bases and the V segment lost 2 bases, leaving 8 bases of the junction unmatched. CDR1 and CDR2 from the germline V gene are SGHRS and YFSETQ. Here the CDR3 reads CASSFTADRGNGYTF. The CDR3 DNA follows: TGCGCCAGCAGCTTTACCGCGGACAGGGGAAATGGCTACACCTTC.

The chain couples TRBV11-2 to TRBJ2-5, with 8 bases matching TRBD2. The CDR3 is made up of 14 amino acids. The V gene's germline CDR1 is SGHAT and CDR2 FQNNGV. The junction had 5 bases not matched to a gene; V was cut back by 3 bases and J by 5 bases. CDR3 coding DNA: TGTGCCAGCAGCTTCGGACTAGCTTTTGAGACCCAGTACTTC. Amino acids: CASSFGLAFETQYF. Full variable domain (outside the CDR3, taken from reference TRBV11-2 and TRBJ2-5): EAGVAQSPRYKIIEKRQSVAFWCNPISGHATLYWYQQILGQGPKLLIQFQNNGVVDDSQLPKDRFSAERLKGVDSTLKIQPAKLEDSAVYLCASSFGLAFETQYFGPGTRLLVL.